Only one count was recorded for the clone carrying this T cell receptor beta chain. Original processing methods: The assay estimated nucleated cells by amplifying reference gene primers. Libraries were prepared by immunoSEQ multiplex PCR; TCRdb keeps only in-frame clonotypes and omits some of them. V and J calls and clone size are copied from that table; D and trimming were computed from the DNA. The repertoire consists of just under 250,000 clones, with approximately 90% occurring once and the leading ten covering 4.1%. The data were obtained in a study of blood T cell repertoires in COVID-19. Study summary: Collection of acute and convalescent COVID-19 samples took place in the United States, Italy and Spain. The analysed material was cDNA or gDNA that came from T cells, B-cell-depleted T cells, or PBMCs.

The CDR3 loop spans 14 amino acids. In germline, CDR1 is MGHDK, CDR2 SYGVNS. The germline V and J ends were trimmed by 3 bases and 3 bases, with 11 bases remaining between them. The study recruited people aged about 18 to 89 years across approximately 24 US areas. This clonotype originated in a woman in her 30s who had recovered from COVID-19. Material for sequencing was PBMCs or T cells enriched from blood (not recorded which). The V gene is TRBV25-1, the J gene TRBJ1-1; D gene unclear. The CDR3 region has the DNA TGTGCCAGCAGTGAGCCGGGAAAGTACACTGAAGCTTTCTTT. It translates to CASSEPGKYTEAFF.